The 27 T cell receptor beta chains reported below all come from one sample, sequenced in a study of blood T cell repertoires in COVID-19. Method: immunoSEQ multiplex PCR; TCRdb's copy keeps in-frame clones and lacks some. The data contain about 150,000 clones, roughly 82% of them singletons. Sample: peripheral blood. These receptors all stem from a human donor in a cohort sampled during active COVID-19.

The CDR3 nucleotides are TGCGCCAGCAGCCGAGAGGCACCAAGAGAGACCCAGTACTTC. The encoded protein is CASSREAPRETQYF. The chain has TRBV5-1 and TRBJ2-5; D not certain. The CDR3 contains 14 residues. Germline assignment: CDR1 SGHRS and CDR2 YFSETQ. The V end lost 4 bases, the J end lost 4 bases, and 14 bases lay between the germline ends. Filled out from reference TRBV5-1 and TRBJ2-5, the complete variable domain reads KAGVTQTPRYLIKTRGQQVTLSCSPISGHRSVSWYQQTPGQGLQFLFEYFSETQRNKGNFPGRFSGRQFSNSRSEMNVSTLELGDSALYLCASSREAPRETQYFGPGTRLLVL.

The chain links TRBV29-1 to TRBJ1-5; TRBD1 matches 9 bases. Germline loops: CDR1 SQVTM, CDR2 ANQGSEA. V lost 6 bases, J lost 6 bases, and 12 bases stayed unmatched. This CDR3 has 15 residues. As DNA, the CDR3 is TGCAGCGTCTTATCCGGGACAGGGATGAGTCAGCCCCAGCATTTT. This gives the protein CSVLSGTGMSQPQHF.

J is TRBJ2-1 and V is TRBV27; the match to TRBD2 covers 10 bases. Germline trimming cut 2 bases from V and 9 bases from J; bases unmatched to any gene: 7. CDR1 is MNHEY, CDR2 SMNVEV, per germline (reference sequence). This CDR3 is 15 amino acids long. The CDR3 spells CASSLGAGGVGEQFF. The CDR3, as DNA: TGTGCCAGCAGTTTAGGAGCGGGGGGGGTTGGTGAGCAGTTCTTC.

The chain is built from TRBV28 and TRBJ2-5; weak D call: TRBD1 (8 bases). Deletions cut 5 bases from V and 5 bases from J, with 15 bases between. CDR3 length equals 14 residues. Germline V gives CDR1 MDHEN, CDR2 SYDVKM. CDR3 sequence (DNA): TGTGCCAGCAGTACAGGGGGAGGGGGGGAGACCCAGTACTTC. Its translation: CASSTGGGGETQYF.

The J gene is TRBJ2-3, the V gene TRBV28; the D gene is possibly TRBD1 (5 bases). Germline CDR1 MDHEN, CDR2 SYDVKM. Trimming removed 6 bases at V and 7 bases at J, with 20 bases between. The CDR3 runs to 15 residues. This CDR3 is CASRRGQSKGHTQYF. The CDR3 nucleotides are TGTGCCAGCAGACGAGGACAATCAAAGGGGCATACGCAGTATTTT. The full variable domain, its missing parts supplied by reference TRBV28 and TRBJ2-3, is DVKVTQSSRYLVKRTGEKVFLECVQDMDHENMFWYRQDPGLGLRLIYFSYDVKMKEKGDIPEGYSVSREKKERFSLILESASTNQTSMYLCASRRGQSKGHTQYFGPGTRLTVL.

The V gene is TRBV9, the J gene TRBJ2-3, with TRBD2 matching 7 bases. The CDR3 sequence is 16 residues long. CDR1 SGDLS and CDR2 YYNGEE come from the germline V gene. V lost 0 bases and J lost 0; bases outside the gene matches: 4. The CDR3 protein is CASSVGGGASTDTQYF. The DNA of the CDR3 is TGTGCCAGCAGCGTAGGGGGGGGTGCTAGCACAGATACGCAGTATTTT.

The rearrangement links TRBV28 to TRBJ1-6; no clear D. V was trimmed by 6 bases and J by 8 bases, leaving 11 bases between them. Germline V gives CDR1 MDHEN, CDR2 SYDVKM. The CDR3 runs to 13 residues. The CDR3 is CASRAFEDSPLHF. The DNA for the CDR3 is TGTGCCAGCAGAGCCTTTGAGGATTCACCCCTCCACTTT.

This chain uses TRBV2 with TRBJ1-1; the match to TRBD1 covers 10 bases. V was clipped by 6 bases and J by 4 bases; unmatched bases: 2. Germline V gives CDR1 SNHLY, CDR2 FYNNEI. CDR3 length: 13 residues. CDR3 in amino acids: CASRDRGSTEAFF. CDR3 nucleotide sequence: TGTGCCAGCAGGGACAGGGGGAGCACTGAAGCTTTCTTT.

This rearrangement joins TRBV29-1 to TRBJ1-1; 10 bases match TRBD1. CDR3 length: 14 amino acids. J was trimmed by 4 bases and V by 6 bases; bases with no gene match: 8. Germline lookup yields CDR1 SQVTM and CDR2 ANQGSEA. CDR3 sequence (DNA): TGCAGCGTGAATCCGACAGGGGGCGGCACTGAAGCTTTCTTT. Encoded protein: CSVNPTGGGTEAFF.

The chain recombines TRBV5-1 with TRBJ2-5; 12 bases line up with TRBD2. The CDR3 runs to 16 residues. Germline trimming cut 3 bases from V and 0 bases from J; bases unmatched to any gene: 3. Looked up from germline, CDR1 is SGHRS and CDR2 is YFSETQ. The CDR3 sequence is CASSSGLAGHQETQYF. DNA of the CDR3: TGCGCCAGCAGCTCTGGACTAGCGGGACACCAAGAGACCCAGTACTTC. Full variable domain (remainder filled in from reference TRBV5-1 and TRBJ2-5): KAGVTQTPRYLIKTRGQQVTLSCSPISGHRSVSWYQQTPGQGLQFLFEYFSETQRNKGNFPGRFSGRQFSNSRSEMNVSTLELGDSALYLCASSSGLAGHQETQYFGPGTRLLVL.

V usage is TRBV5-8 and J usage is TRBJ2-3; TRBD1 matches at 9 bases. Trimming cost V 7 bases and J 4 bases; bases outside gene matches: 7. Germline CDR1 is SGHTS and CDR2 is YDEGEE. The CDR3 runs to 14 residues. CDR3 nucleotides: TGTGCCAGCTTACCCGGGACAGGGTCAGATACGCAGTATTTT. Translation gives CASLPGTGSDTQYF.

CDR3 nucleotide sequence: TGTGCCAGCAGCTTAGTTCGGCAAGAGACCCAGTACTTC. Translating gives CASSLVRQETQYF. The chain employs TRBV7-2 and TRBJ2-5, with D uncertain. The CDR3 sequence is 13 residues long. Germline V gene sequence: CDR1 SGHTA, CDR2 FQGNSA. The ends were cut back, 1 base at V and 2 bases at J, with 5 bases in the middle. Supplemented by reference TRBV7-2 and TRBJ2-5, the full variable domain reads GAGVSQSPSNKVTEKGKDVELRCDPISGHTALYWYRQSLGQGLEFLIYFQGNSAPDKSGLPSDRFSAERTGGSVSTLTIQRTQQEDSAVYLCASSLVRQETQYFGPGTRLLVL.

The chain recombines TRBV5-6 with TRBJ2-2, with 8 bases lining up with TRBD2. Germline V lookup: CDR1 SGHDT, CDR2 YYEEEE. Unmatched junction bases numbered 12, after V lost 6 bases and J lost 5 bases. The CDR3 is 16 amino acids. CDR3 in amino acids: CASTPLGASGTGELFF. CDR3 in DNA: TGTGCCAGCACCCCTCTAGGGGCTAGCGGGACCGGGGAGCTGTTTTTT.

The chain is built from TRBV3-1 (or the pseudogene TRBV3-2) and TRBJ2-3; perhaps TRBD2 as D (6 bases). This CDR3 region has 15 residues. The germline CDR1 and CDR2 sequences are LGHDT and YNNKEL (reference sequence). V lost 3 bases to trimming and J lost 0 bases, with 10 bases between them. The CDR3 is CASSHARESTDTQYF. The CDR3 DNA sequence: TGTGCCAGCAGCCACGCGCGGGAAAGCACAGATACGCAGTATTTT.

The chain is built from TRBV15 and TRBJ1-2; 9 nucleotides match TRBD1. The CDR3 extends over 14 amino acids. V lost 6 bases to trimming and J lost 0 bases; unmatched junction nucleotides: 2. Germline assignment: CDR1 LNHNV and CDR2 YYDKDF (reference sequence). The CDR3 nucleotides read TGTGCCACCAGGCGGGACAGGGCTAACTATGGCTACACCTTC. Translating gives CATRRDRANYGYTF.

The J gene is TRBJ1-1, the V gene TRBV29-1; D is unclear. This CDR3 contains 11 residues. Trimming cost V 3 bases and J 1 base, with 3 bases left between them. Germline V lookup: CDR1 SQVTM, CDR2 ANQGSEA. The CDR3 nucleotides are TGCAGCGTTGACGGGAACACTGAAGCTTTCTTT. As protein: CSVDGNTEAFF.

The chain links TRBV5-1 to TRBJ1-2, with 7 nucleotides matching TRBD1. The germline CDR1 and CDR2 sequences are SGHRS and YFSETQ. The CDR3 is 15 amino acids. V lost 2 bases and J lost 6; bases outside the gene matches: 10. This chain's CDR3 is CASSLTRQGLDGYTF. The DNA for the CDR3 is TGCGCCAGCAGCTTAACCCGACAGGGTTTAGATGGCTACACCTTC.

This clone was detected only a few times. This rearrangement joins TRBV30 to TRBJ1-2; D remains unclear. Trimming took off 6 bases at V and 5 bases at J, with 19 bases between the two ends. CDR3 size: 14 residues. The germline gives CDR1 GTSNPN, CDR2 SVGIG (reference sequence). This CDR3 is CACTIGQTIYGYTF. The CDR3, as DNA: TGTGCCTGCACCATTGGGCAGACGATATATGGCTACACCTTC.

Written as DNA, the CDR3 is TGTGCCAGCAGTGGACAACCAGGGGGCCCTAATGAAAAACTGTTTTTT. As protein: CASSGQPGGPNEKLFF. The J gene is TRBJ1-4, the V gene TRBV25-1, with TRBD1 identical over 8 bases. Germline values: CDR1 MGHDK, CDR2 SYGVNS. This CDR3 spans 16 amino acids. Trimming removed 4 bases from V and 3 bases from J; junction bases left unmatched: 7.

This chain connects TRBV4-2 to TRBJ1-3; D not resolved. The CDR3 has 16 residues. Germline assignment: CDR1 LGHNA and CDR2 YNFKEQ. Trimming shortened V by 4 bases and J by 2 bases, and 15 bases separated the two germline ends. The CDR3 region is CASSRFFELAGNTIYF. CDR3 nucleotides: TGTGCCAGCAGCCGCTTCTTCGAGTTGGCTGGAAACACCATATATTTT.

The chain couples TRBV11-2 to TRBJ2-7, with TRBD2 identical over 12 bases. Germline lookup yields CDR1 SGHAT and CDR2 FQNNGV. V gave up 2 bases and J gave up 3 bases; unmatched junction bases: 2. This CDR3 contains 15 residues. The CDR3 is CASSLRLAGVYEQYV. The CDR3 DNA is TGTGCCAGCAGCTTAAGACTAGCGGGAGTCTACGAGCAGTACGTC.

The chain links TRBV19 to TRBJ1-5; D perhaps matches TRBD1 (5 bases). The germline V and J ends were trimmed by 6 bases and 1 base, with 10 bases remaining between them. The CDR3 spans 14 residues. CDR1 and CDR2 (germline): LNHDA, SQIVND (reference sequence). The CDR3, as DNA: TGTGCCAGTAGGCCCAGGGTGAGCAATCAGCCCCAGCATTTT. Translation gives CASRPRVSNQPQHF.

This clone was seen just once. The J gene is TRBJ1-5, the V gene TRBV19; 7 bases agree with TRBD1. CDR1 is LNHDA and CDR2 is SQIVND in the germline V gene (reference sequence). The length of the CDR3 is 15 residues. Trimming removed 0 bases from V and 6 bases from J; junction bases left unmatched: 5. CDR3 residues: CASSIDSQGVQPQHF. As DNA, the CDR3 is TGTGCCAGTAGTATAGATTCCCAGGGGGTTCAGCCCCAGCATTTT.

The J gene is TRBJ1-5, the V gene TRBV4-2, with D maybe TRBD1 (6 bases). The CDR3 is 16 residues long. Germline CDR1 and CDR2: LGHNA and YNFKEQ. V gave up 0 bases and J gave up 4 bases, with 13 bases separating them. CDR3 residues: CASSQEGGHPNQPQHF. CDR3 nucleotides: TGTGCCAGCAGCCAAGAAGGGGGACACCCTAATCAGCCCCAGCATTTT.

The rearrangement joins TRBV2 to TRBJ1-5; the D is unclear. Trimming pared 1 base from V and 7 bases from J, leaving 8 bases between. The CDR3 is made up of 13 amino acids. Germline CDR1 and CDR2: SNHLY and FYNNEI. The CDR3: CASSEVTQQPQHF. The CDR3 nucleotides are TGTGCCAGCAGTGAAGTGACTCAGCAGCCCCAGCATTTT. Full variable domain (outside the CDR3, taken from reference TRBV2 and TRBJ1-5): EPEVTQTPSHQVTQMGQEVILRCVPISNHLYFYWYRQILGQKVEFLVSFYNNEISEKSEIFDDQFSVERPDGSNFTLKIRSTKLEDSAMYFCASSEVTQQPQHFGDGTRLSIL.

The chain couples TRBV11-2 to TRBJ2-7, with D tentatively TRBD1 (6 bases). The germline CDR1 and CDR2 sequences are SGHAT and FQNNGV. The CDR3 loop spans 14 amino acids. The V end lost 4 bases, the J end lost 6 bases, and 16 bases lay between the germline ends. The CDR3 protein is CASSSPRQVREQYF. Here the CDR3 DNA reads TGTGCCAGCAGCTCCCCTCGACAGGTCCGCGAGCAGTACTTC. Based on the CDR3 plus reference TRBV11-2 and TRBJ2-7, the full variable domain is EAGVAQSPRYKIIEKRQSVAFWCNPISGHATLYWYQQILGQGPKLLIQFQNNGVVDDSQLPKDRFSAERLKGVDSTLKIQPAKLEDSAVYLCASSSPRQVREQYFGPGTRLTVT.

For the CDR3, the DNA is TGTGCCACCGAGACAGGGTTGGGAAACACCATATATTTT. Translated: CATETGLGNTIYF. The chain combines TRBV28 with TRBJ1-3; 7 positions agree with TRBD1. In germline, CDR1 is MDHEN, CDR2 SYDVKM. V was pared by 10 bases and J by 4 bases, with 7 bases of the junction left unmatched. The CDR3 consists of 13 residues.